Below are 5 T cell receptor beta chains sequenced from a single sample in a study of blood T cells in healthy people across ages. For the second PCR, which ran for about 6 to 11 cycles, a sample-barcoded 5' primer and a J-beta primer mix were used. TCRdb redid the calling of the 5' RACE reads with MiXCR, one entry per CDR3 protein. This table has 850,000 to 1,300,000 distinct CDR3 sequences, less than 50% appearing once. The sample comprised blood. Receptor source: a woman aged 55 to 70 in good health.

The chain joins TRBV12-3 or TRBV12-4 to TRBJ2-4; possibly TRBD1 for D (6 bases). The end of the DNA fits TRBJ2-7 better, so the J call may be wrong. The CDR3 is made up of 14 amino acids. CDR3 in amino acids: CASSHPSRGYEQYF. The DNA of the CDR3 is TGTGCCAGCAGCCACCCCTCGAGGGGGTACGAGCAGTACTTC.

The chain recombines TRBV3-1 with TRBJ2-3; 9 nucleotides agree with TRBD1. The CDR3 length is 15 residues. Trimming cost V 3 bases and J 3 bases; bases outside gene matches: 4. Germline loops: CDR1 LGHDT, CDR2 YNNKEL (reference sequence). CDR3 amino acids: CASSHPGQGTDTQYF. CDR3 nucleotide sequence: TGTGCCAGCAGCCATCCGGGACAGGGAACAGATACGCAGTATTTT.

DNA of the CDR3: TGTGCCAGCCGGGCGGGGCAGCGGTCGACCCAGTACTTC. Protein: CASRAGQRSTQYF. V is TRBV2 and J is TRBJ2-5; the D gene is possibly TRBD2 (6 bases). V was trimmed by 8 bases and J by 7 bases, leaving 17 bases between them. CDR3 length: 13 residues. CDR1 SNHLY and CDR2 FYNNEI come from the germline V gene.

This clonotype has just a few counts. J is TRBJ2-7 and V is TRBV27; D remains unclear. V dropped 2 bases and J dropped 0 bases, with 11 bases sitting between them. CDR1 and CDR2 from the germline V gene are MNHEY and SMNVEV (reference sequence). This CDR3 is built from 15 residues. CDR3 protein: CASSLGPLGSYEQYF. The CDR3, as DNA: TGTGCCAGCAGTTTAGGGCCCCTTGGCTCCTACGAGCAGTACTTC.

The genes are TRBV7-9 and TRBJ2-1, with 8 bases matching TRBD1. Judging by the DNA end, TRBJ2-7 fits better; the J call may be wrong. This CDR3 is 17 amino acids long. The germline V gene has CDR1 SEHNR and CDR2 FQNEAQ (reference sequence). CDR3 region: CASSSPPGGAHYNEQYF. The CDR3 DNA is TGTGCCAGCAGCTCCCCCCCAGGGGGCGCCCACTACAATGAGCAGTACTTC.